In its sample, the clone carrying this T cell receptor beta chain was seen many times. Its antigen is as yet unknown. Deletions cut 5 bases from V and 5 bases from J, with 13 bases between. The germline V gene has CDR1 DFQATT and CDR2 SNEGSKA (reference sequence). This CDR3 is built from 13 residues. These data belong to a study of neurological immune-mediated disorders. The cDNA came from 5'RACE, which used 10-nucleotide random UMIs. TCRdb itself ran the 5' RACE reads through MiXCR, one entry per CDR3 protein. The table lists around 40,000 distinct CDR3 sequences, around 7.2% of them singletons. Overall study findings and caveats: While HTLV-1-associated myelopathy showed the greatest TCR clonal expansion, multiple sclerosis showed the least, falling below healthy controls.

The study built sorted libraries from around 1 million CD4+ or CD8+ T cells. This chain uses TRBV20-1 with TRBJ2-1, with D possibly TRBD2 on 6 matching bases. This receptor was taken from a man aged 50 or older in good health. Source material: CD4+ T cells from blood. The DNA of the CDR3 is TGCAGTGCTCCCGGGACTGGGGACAATGAGCAGTTCTTC. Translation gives CSAPGTGDNEQFF.